This passage covers 32 T cell receptor beta chains from one sample sequenced in a study of regulatory T cells in long-lasting Graves disease. According to the study, TCR beta libraries were built with iRepertoire HTBI primers and CDR3-region Arm-PCR. TCRdb reanalysed the multiplex PCR reads using MiXCR and keeps one entry per CDR3 protein. The data hold 450,000 to 500,000 distinct CDR3 sequences, with 15% to 20% observed a single time. Time point here: newly diagnosed GD, antithyroid drugs for less than 3 months. TCR sequences were obtained from RNA taken from PBMCs. These data were likewise used in another study, on T cells in Graves' hyperthyroidism and ophthalmopathy.

The sequenced sample was peripheral blood mononuclear cells (PBMCs), obtained at new diagnosis, from a patient treated with antithyroid drugs. Source of these receptors: a man aged 35 to 55 with Graves disease.

This chain connects TRBV7-9 to TRBJ2-4; the match to TRBD2 covers 9 bases. J gave up 2 bases and V 2 bases, and 4 bases lay outside the gene matches. The CDR3 is made up of 16 amino acids. From germline, CDR1 is SEHNR and CDR2 FQNEAQ (reference sequence). The CDR3 sequence: CASSLPAGGSKNIQYF. CDR3 nucleotides: TGTGCCAGCAGCTTACCTGCGGGAGGGTCCAAAAACATTCAGTACTTC.

This clonotype was recorded at least ten times. DNA of the CDR3: TGTGCCAGCAGTTTAAGGAAAGCCTTAGAGACCCAGTACTTC. Amino acids: CASSLRKALETQYF. This chain links TRBV12-3 or TRBV12-4 with TRBJ2-5, with D hard to call. Between the trimmed V and J ends, which lost 2 bases and 4 bases, there was a span of 11 bases. The CDR3 loop spans 14 amino acids.

The chain links TRBV30 to TRBJ1-5; weak D call: TRBD1 (6 bases). Germline loops: CDR1 GTSNPN, CDR2 SVGIG (reference sequence). CDR3 length equals 13 residues. Trimming stripped 3 bases from V and 3 bases from J, with 9 bases between. This CDR3 reads CAWSGQLNQPQHF. CDR3 in DNA: TGTGCCTGGAGCGGACAGCTCAATCAGCCCCAGCATTTT.

This clonotype has just a few counts. The chain recombines TRBV29-1 with TRBJ2-1; D uncertain. V shed 8 bases and J shed 4 bases, with 12 bases lying between them. CDR3 length equals 12 residues. Germline CDR1 SQVTM, CDR2 ANQGSEA. DNA for the CDR3: TGCAGCTTCCTCACTGGATACAATGAGCAGTTCTTC. Residues: CSFLTGYNEQFF.

This clonotype was detected many times. The chain uses TRBV20-1 and TRBJ2-7; a weak D match, TRBD2 (6 bases). Germline V gene lookup returns CDR1 DFQATT and CDR2 SNEGSKA (reference sequence). The CDR3 consists of 14 residues. The V and J ends lost 3 bases and 3 bases respectively, with 15 bases between them. CDR3 sequence (DNA): TGCAGTGCTAGTGGGGGGACCTACGGCTACGAGCAGTACTTC. Protein: CSASGGTYGYEQYF.

Ten or more counts support this clonotype. This chain uses TRBV20-1 with TRBJ2-7; tentative D call: TRBD1 (5 bases). V was clipped by 3 bases and J by 4 bases, with 7 bases between them. CDR1 is DFQATT and CDR2 is SNEGSKA in the germline V gene (reference sequence). The CDR3 spans 11 residues. As DNA, the CDR3 is TGCAGTGCTAGGGGGCCATACGAGCAGTACTTC. This translates into CSARGPYEQYF.

DNA for the CDR3: TGTGCCAGCAGTGAAGGTGCTAGCGGGATTTTCGGGGAGCTGTTTTTT. It translates to CASSEGASGIFGELFF. This chain connects TRBV2 to TRBJ2-2, with 9 bases identical to TRBD2. Germline V CDR1 and CDR2: SNHLY, FYNNEI. V gave up 1 base and J gave up 7 bases; unmatched junction bases: 7. The CDR3 totals 16 residues.

This clonotype was observed at least ten times. The gene calls are TRBV14 and TRBJ2-7; D possibly matches TRBD1 or TRBD2 (5 bases each). The germline V gene encodes CDR1 SGHDN and CDR2 FVKESK. The CDR3 is made up of 15 amino acids. V lost 2 bases and J 2 bases, leaving 13 bases between the germline ends. The CDR3 loop reads CASSQRGGSAYEQYF. CDR3 in DNA: TGTGCCAGCAGCCAAAGGGGCGGGTCAGCCTACGAGCAGTACTTC.

This sequence joins TRBV11-3 and TRBJ2-1; tentative D call: TRBD1 (6 bases). The CDR3 consists of 14 residues. Trimming took 5 bases from V and 2 from J, leaving 10 bases between them. Germline V gene lookup returns CDR1 SGHNT and CDR2 YENEEA. The CDR3 spells CASSPEGAYNEQFF. Here the CDR3 DNA reads TGTGCCAGCAGCCCCGAGGGGGCCTACAATGAGCAGTTCTTC.

This chain uses TRBV6-1 with TRBJ2-7; D perhaps matches TRBD1 (7 bases). From germline, CDR1 is MNHNS and CDR2 SASEGT. The length of the CDR3 is 14 residues. V shed 7 bases and J shed 0 bases, with 13 bases lying between them. In DNA form, the CDR3 reads TGTGCCAGCACGCAGGGGGGTCACTCCTACGAGCAGTACTTC. It yields the protein CASTQGGHSYEQYF.

The CDR3 loop is CASSYSGTADNQPQHF. The CDR3 DNA sequence: TGTGCCAGCAGTTACTCGGGGACAGCCGACAATCAGCCCCAGCATTTT. The chain links TRBV6-6 to TRBJ1-5; 7 nucleotides align to TRBD1. The CDR3 is 16 residues long. Trimming removed 0 bases from V and 3 bases from J; junction bases left unmatched: 5. Germline V gene sequence: CDR1 MNHNY, CDR2 SVGAGI (reference sequence).

The chain is built from TRBV15 and TRBJ1-6; 12 nucleotides line up with TRBD1. Trimming at V came to 5 bases and at J to 9 bases, leaving 8 bases not matched to a gene. Germline CDR1 is LNHNV and CDR2 is YYDKDF (reference sequence). The CDR3 runs 16 residues. The chain's CDR3 is CATSPWDRGQSSPLHF. DNA for the CDR3: TGTGCCACCAGCCCCTGGGACAGGGGGCAGAGTTCACCCCTCCACTTT.

This clonotype was detected ten times or more. This rearrangement joins TRBV28 to TRBJ2-1; 7 bases are a match to TRBD2. The CDR3 has 13 amino acids. The germline CDR1 and CDR2 sequences are MDHEN and SYDVKM. Germline trimming cut 6 bases from V and 4 bases from J; bases unmatched to any gene: 3. This chain's CDR3 is CASSLAGYNEQFF. Written as DNA, the CDR3 is TGTGCCAGCAGCTTAGCGGGTTACAATGAGCAGTTCTTC.

This clonotype was recorded many times. V gene TRBV20-1 combines with J gene TRBJ2-1, with 7 bases lining up with TRBD2. CDR3 length: 13 residues. The V gene's germline CDR1 is DFQATT and CDR2 SNEGSKA (reference sequence). V lost 4 bases and J lost 5; bases outside the gene matches: 5. The CDR3 sequence: CSATGTTDNEQFF. The DNA for the CDR3 is TGCAGTGCTACCGGGACTACAGACAATGAGCAGTTCTTC.

This clonotype was seen a handful of times. The chain uses TRBV15 and TRBJ2-7, with TRBD1 matching 11 bases. CDR3 size: 15 residues. CDR1 LNHNV and CDR2 YYDKDF come from the germline V gene (reference sequence). Unmatched junction bases numbered 3, after V lost 2 bases and J lost 3 bases. CDR3 nucleotide sequence: TGTGCCACCAGCAGAACCGGGACAGGGGGCTACGAGCAGTACTTC. It translates to CATSRTGTGGYEQYF.

The V and J genes are TRBV11-3 and TRBJ2-1, with D maybe TRBD2 (5 bases). CDR1 is SGHNT and CDR2 is YENEEA in the germline V gene. The V end was cut by 6 bases, the J end by 6 bases, with 18 bases between. The CDR3 has 15 amino acids. CDR3 protein: CASRGVRGRGNEQFF. In DNA, the CDR3 is TGTGCCAGCAGGGGTGTGAGAGGTCGGGGCAATGAGCAGTTCTTC. The complete variable domain, with remaining parts taken from reference TRBV11-3 and TRBJ2-1, reads EAGVVQSPRYKIIEKKQPVAFWCNPISGHNTLYWYLQNLGQGPELLIRYENEEAVDDSQLPKDRFSAERLKGVDSTLKIQPAELGDSAVYLCASRGVRGRGNEQFFGPGTRLTVL.

In its sample, this clonotype was seen many times. The chain is built from TRBV3-1 and TRBJ2-7; no clear D gene. V was pared by 7 bases and J by 4 bases, with 14 bases between. CDR1 LGHDT and CDR2 YNNKEL come from the germline V gene (reference sequence). This CDR3 is built from 13 residues. CDR3 loop: CASTRGSSYEQYF. CDR3 nucleotide sequence: TGTGCCAGCACCCGCGGTAGCAGTTACGAGCAGTACTTC.

This clonotype was seen many times. V is TRBV3-1 and J is TRBJ2-1; 8 bases match TRBD2. The CDR3 length is 18 residues. Germline V lookup: CDR1 LGHDT, CDR2 YNNKEL (reference sequence). V was pared by 0 bases and J by 9 bases, with 16 bases of the junction left unmatched. The CDR3 reads CASSQERGLGGRSTEQFF. Here the CDR3 DNA reads TGTGCCAGCAGCCAAGAACGGGGGTTGGGCGGGAGGTCTACTGAGCAGTTCTTC.

This clonotype has a count of ten or more. This rearrangement joins TRBV5-1 to TRBJ2-7; the match to TRBD1 covers 12 bases. Trimming took 4 bases from V and 4 from J; bases not matched to a gene: 6. CDR1 and CDR2 (germline): SGHRS, YFSETQ. The CDR3 runs to 15 residues. The CDR3 nucleotides are TGCGCCAGCAGCCGCCGGGACAGGGGGCCTTACGAGCAGTACTTC. It codes for CASSRRDRGPYEQYF.

The chain joins TRBV6-1 to TRBJ1-5, with unresolved D. Germline V gene sequence: CDR1 MNHNS, CDR2 SASEGT. This CDR3 has 14 amino acids. The V end lost 6 bases, the J end lost 0 bases, and 9 bases lay between the germline ends. CDR3 bases: TGTGCCAGCAGACTCAAGAATAGCAATCAGCCCCAGCATTTT. Protein: CASRLKNSNQPQHF.

V is TRBV7-9 and J is TRBJ2-3; a possible D gene is TRBD1 (6 bases). V was cut by 5 bases and J by 6 bases, with 12 bases left in between. CDR1 is SEHNR, CDR2 FQNEAQ, per germline (reference sequence). The CDR3 runs to 13 residues. The CDR3 loop is CASSAPGADTQYF. The CDR3 bases are TGTGCCAGCAGCGCGCCAGGGGCGGATACGCAGTATTTT.

This clonotype was observed at least ten times. The genes are TRBV20-1 and TRBJ2-4; 8 bases line up with TRBD2. After removal of 3 bases from V and 8 bases from J, the junction contained 6 bases not matched to a gene. Germline CDR1 reads DFQATT; CDR2 reads SNEGSKA (reference sequence). The CDR3 loop spans 13 amino acids. As DNA, the CDR3 is TGCAGTGCTAGGATGGCGGGGGGTGACATTCAGTACTTC. This codes for CSARMAGGDIQYF.

Comments on this clonotype: A clone one base away is much larger, so this may be a read error. J is TRBJ2-1 and V is TRBV9, with TRBD2 identical over 9 bases. The V segment lost 4 bases and the J segment 6 bases; nucleotides outside the gene matches: 5. The CDR3 length is 14 residues. Germline assignment: CDR1 SGDLS and CDR2 YYNGEE. CDR3 sequence reads: CASSQGLALNEQFF. The CDR3 nucleotides read TGTGCCAGCAGCCAAGGACTAGCGCTCAATGAGCAGTTCTTC.

This clonotype showed up just a few times. The chain carries TRBV6-2 or TRBV6-3 and TRBJ2-4; no firm D call. V was trimmed by 2 bases and J by 7 bases, leaving 9 bases between them. Germline CDR1 and CDR2: MNHEY and SVGEGT. This CDR3 has 13 residues. CDR3 residues: CASSYTLGNIQYF. DNA for the CDR3: TGTGCCAGCAGTTACACCCTGGGGAACATTCAGTACTTC.

This chain links TRBV6-1 with TRBJ2-1, with 14 bases identical to TRBD2. CDR3 length equals 18 residues. Germline V CDR1 and CDR2: MNHNS, SASEGT. The V and J ends lost 7 bases and 3 bases, in that order; junction bases with no gene match: 11. CDR3 DNA: TGTGCCAGCACTCCAGGGACTAGCGGGAGACTCTACTACAATGAGCAGTTCTTC. Translating gives CASTPGTSGRLYYNEQFF.

This clonotype was recorded at least ten times. The chain carries TRBV2 and TRBJ2-7; 13 bases line up with TRBD2. CDR3 size: 14 residues. Germline V gives CDR1 SNHLY, CDR2 FYNNEI. The junction had 4 bases not matched to a gene; V was cut back by 6 bases and J by 5 bases. The CDR3 protein is CASRAGTSGNEQYF. The CDR3 DNA reads as TGTGCCAGCAGAGCCGGGACTAGCGGGAACGAGCAGTACTTC.

This clonotype has a count of ten or more. This chain connects TRBV20-1 to TRBJ2-7; 9 bases align to TRBD2. Germline V gene sequence: CDR1 DFQATT, CDR2 SNEGSKA (reference sequence). After removal of 3 bases from V and 6 bases from J, the junction contained 6 bases not matched to a gene. CDR3 length equals 13 residues. Here the CDR3 reads CSASRGLAIEQYF. CDR3 DNA sequence: TGCAGTGCTAGCCGGGGACTAGCAATCGAGCAGTACTTC.

This clonotype appeared many times. The chain links TRBV6-1 to TRBJ2-1, with TRBD1 matching over 10 bases. Germline values: CDR1 MNHNS, CDR2 SASEGT. J gave up 7 bases and V 6 bases, and 6 bases lay outside the gene matches. This CDR3 region has 14 residues. CDR3: CASRGQGSRNEQFF. The CDR3 coding sequence is TGTGCCAGCAGGGGACAGGGGTCTCGTAATGAGCAGTTCTTC.

This clonotype was detected many times. The genes are TRBV30 and TRBJ1-2; unclear D gene. The CDR3 sequence is 13 residues long. Germline V gene lookup returns CDR1 GTSNPN and CDR2 SVGIG (reference sequence). The ends were cut back, 3 bases at V and 1 base at J, with 9 bases in the middle. The CDR3 region is CAWRGGHNYGYTF. Written as DNA, the CDR3 is TGTGCCTGGAGAGGCGGGCATAACTATGGCTACACCTTC.

This clonotype was seen many times. The chain has TRBV7-9 and TRBJ2-5, with 9 bases lining up with TRBD2. V was pared by 3 bases and J by 4 bases, with 9 bases of the junction left unmatched. Germline loops: CDR1 SEHNR, CDR2 FQNEAQ (reference sequence). The CDR3 loop spans 16 amino acids. The CDR3 DNA follows: TGTGCCAGCAGCTTCCCTAGCGGGATGGACGTAGAGACCCAGTACTTC. This codes for CASSFPSGMDVETQYF.

The table lists this clonotype with many counts. The chain couples TRBV5-1 to TRBJ1-2; 9 nucleotides line up with TRBD1. Germline V gene lookup returns CDR1 SGHRS and CDR2 YFSETQ. CDR3 length equals 16 residues. V lost 4 bases and J lost 10; bases outside the gene matches: 17. CDR3 sequence: CASSTGRGQGRLDYTF. CDR3 DNA sequence: TGCGCCAGCAGCACCGGTCGGGGACAGGGAAGACTGGACTACACCTTC. The full variable domain, rest sourced from reference TRBV5-1 and TRBJ1-2, is KAGVTQTPRYLIKTRGQQVTLSCSPISGHRSVSWYQQTPGQGLQFLFEYFSETQRNKGNFPGRFSGRQFSNSRSEMNVSTLELGDSALYLCASSTGRGQGRLDYTFGSGTRLTVV.

The chain recombines TRBV19 with TRBJ1-6; D ambiguous. This CDR3 region has 13 residues. Germline loops: CDR1 LNHDA, CDR2 SQIVND (reference sequence). Trimming took off 6 bases at V and 7 bases at J, with 10 bases between the two ends. CDR3 amino acids: CASSLTRNSPLHF. The CDR3 nucleotides are TGTGCCAGTAGCCTAACAAGGAATTCACCCCTCCACTTT.